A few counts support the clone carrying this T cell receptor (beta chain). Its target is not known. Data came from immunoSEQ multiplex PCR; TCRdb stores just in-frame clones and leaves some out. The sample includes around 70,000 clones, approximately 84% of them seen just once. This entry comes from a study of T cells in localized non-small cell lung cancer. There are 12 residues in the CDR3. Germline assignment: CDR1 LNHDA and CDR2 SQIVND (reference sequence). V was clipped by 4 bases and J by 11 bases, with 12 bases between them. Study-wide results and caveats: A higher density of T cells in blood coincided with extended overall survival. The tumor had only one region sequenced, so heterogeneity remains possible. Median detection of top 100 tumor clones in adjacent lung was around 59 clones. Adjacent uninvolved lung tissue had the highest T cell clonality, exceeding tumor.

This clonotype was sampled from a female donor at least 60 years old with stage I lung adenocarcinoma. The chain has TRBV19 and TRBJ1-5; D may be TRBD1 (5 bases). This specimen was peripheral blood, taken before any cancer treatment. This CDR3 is CASSTTDISQHF. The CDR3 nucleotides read TGTGCCAGTAGTACGACAGACATATCCCAGCATTTT.